The entry that follows covers one T cell receptor beta chain sequence. The antigen remains undetermined. Germline assignment: CDR1 SNHLY and CDR2 FYNNEI. The CDR3 extends over 11 amino acids. Trimming pared 1 base from V and 8 bases from J, leaving 5 bases between. The record originates from a study of T cell repertoires in cytomegalovirus infection. TCRdb itself ran the reads through MiXCR, one entry per CDR3 protein. Among hundreds of thousands of distinct CDR3 sequences listed, around 29% were seen once. Regarding the study as a whole: Adding up the frequency of public TCR beta families identified people who carried CMV plus the relevant HLA. The ex vivo response was dominated by HLA-C-restricted CMV-specific TCR beta clonotypes.

The chain carries TRBV2 and TRBJ1-1; the D is unclear. Sequencing used cultured PBMCs, obtained from culture after CMV antigen stimulation. The clonotype was recovered from a human donor in good health (CMV status not recorded). Some clones in this sample may be carry-over from other donors' samples. The CDR3 DNA sequence: TGTGCCAGCAGTGAAGGACCAGAAGCTTTCTTT. The encoded protein is CASSEGPEAFF.